Listed below are T cell receptor beta chains from one sample, sequenced in a study of control samples from healthy donors and cancer patients. Sequenced by immunoSEQ multiplex PCR; TCRdb stores in-frame clones only, minus some. This table lists fewer than 250,000 clones. The sample comprised blood. The source is a woman aged 30 to 39 in good health. The CDR3 runs from the conserved cysteine through the conserved F or W. The order of the fields is D gene, V gene, J gene, CDR3 DNA, CDR3 protein. D genes are given only for firm matches.

D gene: .
V gene: TRBV5-1
J gene: TRBJ2-7
CDR3 DNA: TGCGCCAGCAGCATCCAGAGAGGCTACGAGCAGTACTTC
CDR3 protein: CASSIQRGYEQYF

D gene: TRBD1
V gene: TRBV6-4
J gene: TRBJ1-2
CDR3 DNA: TGTGCCAGCAGTAACGGACAGGGTTCCTATGGCTACACCTTC
CDR3 protein: CASSNGQGSYGYTF

D gene: .
V gene: TRBV19
J gene: TRBJ1-5
CDR3 DNA: TGTGCCAGTAGTACCGCGCAAGGCCTATATAGCAATCAGCCCCAGCATTTT
CDR3 protein: CASSTAQGLYSNQPQHF

D gene: .
V gene: TRBV6-5
J gene: TRBJ1-1
CDR3 DNA: TGTGCCAGCACGTCGACCTTGGGAGCTTTCTTT
CDR3 protein: CASTSTLGAFF

D gene: .
V gene: TRBV7-9
J gene: TRBJ1-5
CDR3 DNA: TGTGCCAGCAGCTTAGGGGGCCAGGGGAACAATCAGCCCCAGCATTTT
CDR3 protein: CASSLGGQGNNQPQHF

D gene: .
V gene: TRBV28
J gene: TRBJ2-2
CDR3 DNA: TGTGCCAGCAGATTGGGGGGTCGACGGAAAAAGAACACCGGGGAGCTGTTTTTT
CDR3 protein: CASRLGGRRKKNTGELFF

D gene: .
V gene: TRBV5-4
J gene: TRBJ1-2
CDR3 DNA: TGTGCCAGCTCGGCTGTGGGCCTGGTCGGCTACACCTTC
CDR3 protein: CASSAVGLVGYTF

D gene: TRBD1
V gene: TRBV2
J gene: TRBJ2-3
CDR3 DNA: TGTGCCACCAACGGACAGGGTGGCACAGATACGCAGTATTTT
CDR3 protein: CATNGQGGTDTQYF

D gene: TRBD1
V gene: TRBV5-1
J gene: TRBJ2-5
CDR3 DNA: TGCGCCAGCAGCTTGGGGACAGGTCTTCAAGAGACCCAGTACTTC
CDR3 protein: CASSLGTGLQETQYF

D gene: .
V gene: TRBV19
J gene: TRBJ1-5
CDR3 DNA: TGTGCCAGTACCTGGGCCATTAGTAGCAATCAGCCCCAGCATTTT
CDR3 protein: CASTWAISSNQPQHF

D gene: .
V gene: TRBV9
J gene: TRBJ2-7
CDR3 DNA: TGTGCCAGCAGCGTAGATTGGCGGGGTTGGGAGCAGTACTTC
CDR3 protein: CASSVDWRGWEQYF

D gene: .
V gene: TRBV28
J gene: TRBJ1-1
CDR3 DNA: TGTGCCAGCAGGCTTACGGGCAGTTCGGGCACTGAAGCTTTCTTT
CDR3 protein: CASRLTGSSGTEAFF

D gene: .
V gene: TRBV5-1
J gene: TRBJ1-1
CDR3 DNA: TGCGCCAGCAGCTCCCAAAGGAACACTGAAGCTTTCTTT
CDR3 protein: CASSSQRNTEAFF

D gene: .
V gene: TRBV5-1
J gene: TRBJ2-5
CDR3 DNA: TGCGCCCACTTTTTGGTCGGGGCCGATTGGGAGACCCAGTACTTC
CDR3 protein: CAHFLVGADWETQYF

D gene: .
V gene: TRBV12-3/TRBV12-4
J gene: TRBJ1-6
CDR3 DNA: TGTGCCAGCAGTTTGGACAGCTATTCACCCCTCCACTTT
CDR3 protein: CASSLDSYSPLHF

D gene: .
V gene: TRBV28
J gene: TRBJ1-2
CDR3 DNA: TGTGCCAGCGTGGGGCCCTCCACCTCTAACTATGGCTACACCTTC
CDR3 protein: CASVGPSTSNYGYTF

D gene: .
V gene: TRBV7-2
J gene: TRBJ1-3
CDR3 DNA: TGTGCCAGCAGCGCCGCCAGGAACACCATATATTTT
CDR3 protein: CASSAARNTIYF

D gene: TRBD1
V gene: TRBV5-6
J gene: TRBJ1-2
CDR3 DNA: TGTGCCAGCAGCTTGGTGATCGTCACCCAGGGACAGCATGGCTACACCTTC
CDR3 protein: CASSLVIVTQGQHGYTF

D gene: .
V gene: TRBV12-3/TRBV12-4
J gene: TRBJ2-2
CDR3 DNA: TGTGCCAGCAGCGGGAGGAACACCGGGGAGCTGTTTTTT
CDR3 protein: CASSGRNTGELFF

D gene: .
V gene: TRBV10-1
J gene: TRBJ2-1
CDR3 DNA: TGCGCCAGCAGTGATGGGGGCTTCGGGGTTCACAATGAGCAGTTCTTC
CDR3 protein: CASSDGGFGVHNEQFF

D gene: TRBD1
V gene: TRBV19
J gene: TRBJ2-7
CDR3 DNA: TGTGCCAGTAGCGACAGGGGCGAGGGTCTCGAGCAGTACTTC
CDR3 protein: CASSDRGEGLEQYF

D gene: .
V gene: TRBV4-3
J gene: TRBJ1-1
CDR3 DNA: TGCGCCAGCAGCCACGGGACACCGGATATGAACACTGAAGCTTTCTTT
CDR3 protein: CASSHGTPDMNTEAFF

D gene: TRBD1
V gene: TRBV19
J gene: TRBJ2-7
CDR3 DNA: TGTGCCAGCTCTGGGACAGAGATATACGAGCAGTACTTC
CDR3 protein: CASSGTEIYEQYF

D gene: .
V gene: TRBV27
J gene: TRBJ1-2
CDR3 DNA: TGTGCCAGCAGTTTCGACCAGGGGTATGGCTACACCTTC
CDR3 protein: CASSFDQGYGYTF

D gene: .
V gene: TRBV7-6
J gene: TRBJ2-1
CDR3 DNA: TGTGCCAGCAGCTTAGAACGGGGCACCTACAAAAGCTCCTACAATGAGCAGTTCTTC
CDR3 protein: CASSLERGTYKSSYNEQFF

D gene: .
V gene: TRBV7-9
J gene: TRBJ2-5
CDR3 DNA: TGTGCCAGCAGCTCGCACCGGCAAAAAGGGGGGCAAGAGACCCAGTACTTC
CDR3 protein: CASSSHRQKGGQETQYF

D gene: TRBD1
V gene: TRBV6-1
J gene: TRBJ2-7
CDR3 DNA: TGTGCCAGCAATGAGCGGACAGGGGCTAATTCTCGAAATTACGAGCAGTACTTC
CDR3 protein: CASNERTGANSRNYEQYF

D gene: .
V gene: TRBV5-1
J gene: TRBJ1-1
CDR3 DNA: TGCGCCAGCAGCGTGGGACAGAACACTGAAGCTTTCTTT
CDR3 protein: CASSVGQNTEAFF

D gene: .
V gene: TRBV18
J gene: TRBJ1-5
CDR3 DNA: TGTGCCAGCTCGGACAGTAGCAATCAGCCCCAGCATTTT
CDR3 protein: CASSDSSNQPQHF

D gene: TRBD1
V gene: TRBV7-2
J gene: TRBJ1-4
CDR3 DNA: TGTGCCAGCAGCCATTGGACAGGAGAAGAAAAACTGTTTTTT
CDR3 protein: CASSHWTGEEKLFF

D gene: .
V gene: TRBV12-2
J gene: TRBJ2-4
CDR3 DNA: TGTGCAAGTCGTCCATGGGGGGCGGGTTGTCGAAACATTCAGTACTTC
CDR3 protein: CASRPWGAGCRNIQYF

D gene: TRBD1
V gene: TRBV6-6
J gene: TRBJ1-2
CDR3 DNA: TGTGCCAGCAGTTCGCAGGGGGACTATGGCTACACCTTC
CDR3 protein: CASSSQGDYGYTF

D gene: .
V gene: TRBV30
J gene: TRBJ1-1
CDR3 DNA: TGTGCCTGGAGTACAGGGATGAACACTGAAGCTTTCTTT
CDR3 protein: CAWSTGMNTEAFF

D gene: .
V gene: TRBV7-2
J gene: TRBJ1-1
CDR3 DNA: TGTGCCAGCAGCTTAAACGGGGGGTCCACTGAAGCTTTCTTT
CDR3 protein: CASSLNGGSTEAFF

D gene: .
V gene: TRBV29-1
J gene: TRBJ1-2
CDR3 DNA: TGCAGCGTTTGGTTGTCAGAGGTGAACGGCTACACCTTC
CDR3 protein: CSVWLSEVNGYTF

D gene: .
V gene: TRBV29-1
J gene: TRBJ2-3
CDR3 DNA: TGCAGCGTCCAGGGGAAATACACAGATACGCAGTATTTT
CDR3 protein: CSVQGKYTDTQYF

D gene: TRBD1
V gene: TRBV9
J gene: TRBJ1-6
CDR3 DNA: TGTGCCAGCAGCTCCAGACAGGGTCGGGATTCACCCCTCCACTTT
CDR3 protein: CASSSRQGRDSPLHF

D gene: .
V gene: TRBV12-5
J gene: TRBJ1-2
CDR3 DNA: TGTGCTAGTGGTTTGGCCCCAGGTAGATATGGCTACACCTTC
CDR3 protein: CASGLAPGRYGYTF

D gene: .
V gene: TRBV3-1/TRBV3-2
J gene: TRBJ1-2
CDR3 DNA: TGTGCCAGCAGCCCCCCCGGGGGAGGGTATGGCTACACCTTC
CDR3 protein: CASSPPGGGYGYTF

D gene: .
V gene: TRBV14
J gene: TRBJ2-7
CDR3 DNA: TGTGCCAGCAGCCCACGGACAGATTACGAGCAGTACTTC
CDR3 protein: CASSPRTDYEQYF

D gene: .
V gene: TRBV28
J gene: TRBJ1-5
CDR3 DNA: TGTGCCAGCACTGGTACAAGTTATAGCAATCAGCCCCAGCATTTT
CDR3 protein: CASTGTSYSNQPQHF

D gene: .
V gene: TRBV28
J gene: TRBJ2-5
CDR3 DNA: TGTGCCAGCATAACTAGCAGGCAAGAGACCCAGTACTTC
CDR3 protein: CASITSRQETQYF

D gene: .
V gene: TRBV2
J gene: TRBJ2-6
CDR3 DNA: TGTGCCAGCAGTGAACTCTGGGGCTCTGGGGCCAACGTCCTGACTTTC
CDR3 protein: CASSELWGSGANVLTF

D gene: .
V gene: TRBV5-5
J gene: TRBJ2-3
CDR3 DNA: TGTGCCAGCAGCTTCCAGGGCACAGATACGCAGTATTTT
CDR3 protein: CASSFQGTDTQYF

D gene: TRBD2
V gene: TRBV11-2
J gene: TRBJ2-1
CDR3 DNA: TGTGCCAGCAGCTTACCGAGACTAGCGGGGGTTAATGAGCAGTTCTTC
CDR3 protein: CASSLPRLAGVNEQFF

D gene: .
V gene: TRBV29-1
J gene: TRBJ1-2
CDR3 DNA: TGCAGCGCATCATTGACTCAAAGTTATGGCTACACCTTC
CDR3 protein: CSASLTQSYGYTF

D gene: .
V gene: TRBV6-5
J gene: TRBJ2-1
CDR3 DNA: TGTGCCAGCAGTTACTTGGCAGGGCCGAGGGATGAGCAGTTCTTC
CDR3 protein: CASSYLAGPRDEQFF

D gene: .
V gene: TRBV2
J gene: TRBJ1-1
CDR3 DNA: TGTGCCAGCACCTTCAGGCGTGGGGAGAACACTGAAGCTTTCTTT
CDR3 protein: CASTFRRGENTEAFF

D gene: TRBD2
V gene: TRBV7-2
J gene: TRBJ2-7
CDR3 DNA: TGTGCCAGCAGCTACCTAGCGGGGCGGTACGAGCAGTACTTC
CDR3 protein: CASSYLAGRYEQYF

D gene: TRBD1
V gene: TRBV6-5
J gene: TRBJ1-2
CDR3 DNA: TGTGCCAGCAGCCCCGGGACAGGGAGGGATGGCTACACCTTC
CDR3 protein: CASSPGTGRDGYTF

D gene: TRBD1
V gene: TRBV5-1
J gene: TRBJ1-2
CDR3 DNA: TGCGCCAGCAGCTACACCGGGACAGGGGACGGCTACACCTTC
CDR3 protein: CASSYTGTGDGYTF

D gene: .
V gene: TRBV25-1
J gene: TRBJ1-2
CDR3 DNA: TGTGCCAGCAGTGGAGCAGGCTCCTACTATGGCTACACCTTC
CDR3 protein: CASSGAGSYYGYTF

D gene: TRBD1
V gene: TRBV15
J gene: TRBJ1-5
CDR3 DNA: TGTGCCACCAGCAGAGATGACAGGGGACGGGGCAATCAGCCCCAGCATTTT
CDR3 protein: CATSRDDRGRGNQPQHF

D gene: .
V gene: TRBV29-1
J gene: TRBJ2-5
CDR3 DNA: TGCAGCGTTGCGGGACTTACCCCAGAGACCCAGTACTTC
CDR3 protein: CSVAGLTPETQYF

D gene: .
V gene: TRBV5-6
J gene: TRBJ1-2
CDR3 DNA: TGTGCCAGCAGCACGGGACCGCCTCCCACCTTC
CDR3 protein: CASSTGPPPTF

D gene: .
V gene: TRBV7-9
J gene: TRBJ1-1
CDR3 DNA: TGTGCCAGCAGCTTTTCTTCACTTGAAGCTTTCTTT
CDR3 protein: CASSFSSLEAFF

D gene: TRBD1
V gene: TRBV7-2
J gene: TRBJ2-7
CDR3 DNA: TGTGCCAGCAGCTTAGCCGGGACAGGGAGGTCCGACGAGCAGTACTTC
CDR3 protein: CASSLAGTGRSDEQYF

D gene: .
V gene: TRBV5-8
J gene: TRBJ1-2
CDR3 DNA: TGTGCCAGCAGCCAATGGACAGCAACGTATGGCTACACCTTC
CDR3 protein: CASSQWTATYGYTF

D gene: TRBD1
V gene: TRBV5-4
J gene: TRBJ1-4
CDR3 DNA: TGTGCCAGCAGCTTGGCCGAAGGGACAGGGAGGCCAAAACTGTTTTTT
CDR3 protein: CASSLAEGTGRPKLFF